The clone carrying this T cell receptor (beta chain) was seen a few times. Its specificity is not known. This sample was included in a study of beta chain features in type 1 diabetes. Populations isolated by sorting all had purity greater than 95%. Expressed TCRB transcripts were sequenced because the isolated RNA had all been reverse transcribed beforehand. The protocol was immunoSEQ multiplex PCR, while the TCRdb copy is restricted to in-frame clones and leaves out a portion. Of almost 350,000 clones in the sample, roughly 8.8% were seen once. General study results and limits: Significant though moderate, a shortening of TCRB CDR3s appeared in all four CD4+ subsets of Type 1 diabetes patients.

There are 17 residues in the CDR3. With 0 bases removed from V and 6 bases from J, the gap between germline ends came to 19 bases. CDR1 and CDR2 (germline): MGHRA, YSYEKL. Sequencing was performed on central memory CD4+ T cells from blood. The origin of this receptor is a young man with type 1 diabetes. The chain joins TRBV4-1 to TRBJ2-3; D is perhaps TRBD2 (6 bases). The CDR3 DNA follows: TGCGCCAGCAGCCAAGATTATTCTAGCGCCGCCGACGATACGCAGTATTTT. It yields the protein CASSQDYSSAADDTQYF.